Listed here are 21 T cell receptor beta chains from one sample, sequenced in a study of T cell responses to AZD1222 COVID-19 vaccine. Repertoires were generated with immunoSEQ multiplex PCR, while TCRdb's copy carries only in-frame clones and drops some. The repertoire holds about 180,000 clones, roughly 91% seen once, with less than 2.5% in the top ten. The source material was peripheral blood, sampled 28 days after the second AZD1222 dose. The receptors were gathered from an adult who received the AZD1222 COVID-19 vaccine.

This chain connects TRBV4-3 to TRBJ2-3; no reliable D call. CDR1 is LGHNA, CDR2 YSLEER, per germline. CDR3 length equals 13 residues. Trimming shortened V by 0 bases and J by 2 bases, and 3 bases separated the two germline ends. The CDR3 nucleotides are TGCGCCAGCAGCCAAGATACCACAGATACGCAGTATTTT. Protein: CASSQDTTDTQYF.

The count of this clone is one. The chain joins TRBV7-3 to TRBJ2-2; 8 bases agree with TRBD1. Losses at the gene ends were 4 bases for V and 0 bases for J; bases not matched to a gene: 4. Germline lookup yields CDR1 SGHTA and CDR2 FQGTGA. The CDR3 runs to 16 residues. The CDR3 nucleotides are TGTGCCAGCAGCTCCCGGACAGGGTCGAACACCGGGGAGCTGTTTTTT. It codes for CASSSRTGSNTGELFF.

V is TRBV9 and J is TRBJ2-2; D might be TRBD2 (6 bases). Germline V gene lookup returns CDR1 SGDLS and CDR2 YYNGEE. This CDR3 is 16 amino acids long. Trimming stripped 0 bases from V and 5 bases from J, with 14 bases between. CDR3 protein: CASSVGGGLMTGELFF. CDR3 nucleotides: TGTGCCAGCAGCGTAGGAGGAGGGTTAATGACCGGGGAGCTGTTTTTT.

The chain uses TRBV27 and TRBJ1-4, with D uncertain. V dropped 5 bases and J dropped 3 bases, with 7 bases sitting between them. The CDR3 spans 13 residues. Germline CDR1 and CDR2: MNHEY and SMNVEV (reference sequence). Here the CDR3 reads CASSPIPNEKLFF. Written as DNA, the CDR3 is TGTGCCAGCAGTCCGATCCCTAATGAAAAACTGTTTTTT.

V and J are TRBV21-1 and TRBJ2-1. TRBV21-1 is annotated as a pseudogene. The CDR3 covers 18 residues. The CDR3 sequence is CASSLHPGLPFSYNEQFF. The DNA of the CDR3 is TGTGCCAGCAGTTTACATCCGGGGCTCCCGTTCTCCTACAATGAGCAGTTCTTC.

The rearrangement uses TRBV29-1 and TRBJ2-3; D is possibly TRBD2 (5 bases). Germline-derived CDR1 and CDR2 are SQVTM and ANQGSEA. The V end lost 3 bases, the J end lost 3 bases, and 10 bases lay between the germline ends. This CDR3 is 13 amino acids long. The CDR3 reads CSVERAETDTQYF. CDR3 sequence (DNA): TGCAGCGTTGAGAGGGCGGAAACAGATACGCAGTATTTT.

The chain is built from TRBV2 and TRBJ2-7; 10 positions match TRBD1. Trimming cost V 2 bases and J 2 bases; bases outside gene matches: 3. This CDR3 has 15 residues. Germline-derived CDR1 and CDR2 are SNHLY and FYNNEI. DNA of the CDR3: TGTGCCAGCAGTGAACTGGGGACAGGGGCCTACGAGCAGTACTTC. It codes for CASSELGTGAYEQYF.

This chain links TRBV11-2 with TRBJ2-5; 10 bases agree with TRBD2. This CDR3 region has 16 residues. Per germline, CDR1 SGHAT and CDR2 FQNNGV. After removal of 4 bases from V and 5 bases from J, the junction contained 10 bases not matched to a gene. As DNA, the CDR3 is TGTGCCAGCAGCTCGGGAGCGGGGGGGCGACCGGAGACCCAGTACTTC. Its translation is CASSSGAGGRPETQYF.

The chain recombines TRBV30 with TRBJ2-7; TRBD1 agrees at 9 bases. The CDR3 spans 12 residues. The germline V gene encodes CDR1 GTSNPN and CDR2 SVGIG (reference sequence). Trimming cost V 4 bases and J 5 bases; bases outside gene matches: 3. Written as DNA, the CDR3 is TGTGCCTGGAACAGGGGGCGACACGAGCAGTACTTC. Translating it yields CAWNRGRHEQYF.

A word on this clone: The same CDR3 arises from other DNA sequences in this sample as well. The chain has TRBV7-9 and TRBJ2-1; 7 nucleotides line up with TRBD2. The CDR3 runs 13 residues. The junction had 5 bases not matched to a gene; V was cut back by 5 bases and J by 7 bases. Germline V lookup: CDR1 SEHNR, CDR2 FQNEAQ (reference sequence). Here the CDR3 reads CASSPSGGNEQFF. In DNA, the CDR3 is TGTGCCAGCAGCCCCTCGGGGGGAAATGAGCAGTTCTTC.

The rearrangement links TRBV20-1 to TRBJ2-7; 7 bases are a match to TRBD2. Trimming removed 3 bases from V and 2 bases from J; junction bases left unmatched: 13. The CDR3 is 16 amino acids. The V gene's germline CDR1 is DFQATT and CDR2 SNEGSKA (reference sequence). CDR3 sequence: CSASFELGGSPYEQYF. The CDR3 nucleotides are TGCAGTGCTAGTTTCGAATTGGGGGGGAGCCCCTACGAGCAGTACTTC.

This sequence joins TRBV3-1 (or the pseudogene TRBV3-2) and TRBJ2-1; possible D gene TRBD1, 6 bases. The CDR3 runs to 14 residues. The germline CDR1 and CDR2 sequences are LGHDT and YNNKEL (reference sequence). Trimming pared 1 base from V and 12 bases from J, leaving 16 bases between. This CDR3 is CASSQGGPVYGQFF. In DNA form, the CDR3 reads TGTGCCAGCAGCCAAGGGGGGCCAGTCTACGGGCAGTTCTTC.

The chain carries TRBV9 and TRBJ2-1; the D is unclear. Germline V gene data show CDR1 as SGDLS and CDR2 as YYNGEE. The CDR3 totals 14 residues. The V end was cut by 0 bases, the J end by 8 bases, with 12 bases between. This chain's CDR3 is CASSVEAFSDEQFF. The CDR3 nucleotides read TGTGCCAGCAGCGTAGAGGCATTTTCCGATGAGCAGTTCTTC.

V and J are TRBV3-1 (or the pseudogene TRBV3-2) and TRBJ1-1; D is undetermined. Trimming removed 0 bases at V and 1 base at J, with 6 bases between. Germline V CDR1 and CDR2: LGHDT, YNNKEL (reference sequence). The CDR3 is 14 residues long. In DNA, the CDR3 is TGTGCCAGCAGCCAAGACGGTGGGAACACTGAAGCTTTCTTT. Amino acids: CASSQDGGNTEAFF.

This sequence joins TRBV6-1 and TRBJ2-1; TRBD1 aligns across 9 bases. V shed 1 base and J 4 bases; nucleotides not matched to a gene: 11. CDR3 size: 18 residues. Germline values: CDR1 MNHNS, CDR2 SASEGT. In nucleotides, the CDR3 is TGTGCCAGCAGTGAAGAGCGGGCGGGGACAGGGCCATACAATGAGCAGTTCTTC. Its translation: CASSEERAGTGPYNEQFF.

The chain couples TRBV28 to TRBJ1-6, with D possibly being TRBD1 (5 bases). The germline V and J ends were trimmed by 2 bases and 9 bases, with 11 bases remaining between them. From germline, CDR1 is MDHEN and CDR2 SYDVKM. CDR3 size: 14 residues. The CDR3 region is CASSLVQVTSPLHF. The CDR3 bases are TGTGCCAGCAGTTTAGTACAGGTGACTTCACCCCTCCACTTT.

The J gene is TRBJ2-1, the V gene TRBV11-2; D remains unclear. CDR3 length equals 14 residues. Looked up from germline, CDR1 is SGHAT and CDR2 is FQNNGV. Trimming shortened V by 5 bases and J by 4 bases, and 12 bases separated the two germline ends. The CDR3 DNA reads as TGTGCCAGCAGCCCGCACCTATTATACAATGAGCAGTTCTTC. Translating gives CASSPHLLYNEQFF.

The J gene is TRBJ1-6, the V gene TRBV5-1, with 7 bases matching TRBD1. The CDR3 covers 16 residues. V lost 1 base and J lost 7; bases outside the gene matches: 8. Germline V gene lookup returns CDR1 SGHRS and CDR2 YFSETQ. In DNA, the CDR3 is TGCGCCAGCAGCTTGAGAGGACAGGAGGTGAATTCACCCCTCCACTTT. This codes for CASSLRGQEVNSPLHF.

The chain employs TRBV5-8 and TRBJ1-5, with 7 positions matching TRBD1. V shed 5 bases and J 5 bases; nucleotides not matched to a gene: 10. Germline V gene data show CDR1 as SGHTS and CDR2 as YDEGEE. The length of the CDR3 is 15 residues. Here the CDR3 DNA reads TGTGCCAGCAGTCGAGGACAGGAATTTTATCAGCCCCAGCATTTT. The encoded protein is CASSRGQEFYQPQHF.

The chain couples TRBV6-4 to TRBJ1-2; no reliable D call. The CDR3 contains 12 residues. Germline V gene lookup returns CDR1 MRHNA and CDR2 SNTAGT. V was clipped by 4 bases and J by 8 bases, with 11 bases between them. Written as DNA, the CDR3 is TGTGCCAGCAGTGCCGGGGAGGGCGGCTACACCTTC. This sequence encodes CASSAGEGGYTF.

J is TRBJ1-1 and V is TRBV5-1, with unresolved D. CDR1 is SGHRS and CDR2 is YFSETQ in the germline V gene. The CDR3 has 14 residues. V was pared by 0 bases and J by 4 bases, with 10 bases between. Here the CDR3 reads CASSLERAGTEAFF. The CDR3 DNA is TGCGCCAGCAGCTTGGAGAGGGCCGGCACTGAAGCTTTCTTT.